This TCR beta chain was sequenced in a study of blood T cell repertoires in COVID-19. Study-level information: Nucleic acid was either cDNA or gDNA, and it came from T cells, B-cell-depleted T cells, or PBMCs.

V gave up 4 bases and J gave up 4 bases, with 18 bases separating them. The CDR3 is 17 residues long. Germline CDR1 SGHRS, CDR2 YFSETQ. Profiled with immunoSEQ multiplex PCR; TCRdb holds only in-frame clones, not every one. Altogether about 210,000 clones are present, around four fifths being singletons, with the ten largest covering 7% to 10%. What was sequenced was peripheral blood. V and J are TRBV5-1 and TRBJ2-6, with D possibly matching TRBD1 (7 bases). This TCR was sampled from a woman between 45 and 65 years old with acute or convalescent COVID-19. The CDR3 DNA follows: TGCGCCAGCAGCCCTAGGACAGGAGGGCTCGGGGCCAACGTCCTGACTTTC. Residues: CASSPRTGGLGANVLTF. The whole variable domain, filled in from reference TRBV5-1 and TRBJ2-6, reads KAGVTQTPRYLIKTRGQQVTLSCSPISGHRSVSWYQQTPGQGLQFLFEYFSETQRNKGNFPGRFSGRQFSNSRSEMNVSTLELGDSALYLCASSPRTGGLGANVLTFGAGSRLTVL.